The rows below give T cell receptor beta chains drawn from one sample of a study of shared clonotypes between healthy human individuals. The method was immunoSEQ multiplex PCR; TCRdb's version includes in-frame clones alone and lacks a portion of them. The sample includes some 1.5 million clones, about 96% of them seen just once. The sample comprised naive CD4+ T cells sorted from blood. The receptors originated from a man aged 25 to 40 in good health. The CDR3 runs from the conserved cysteine through the conserved F or W. D genes are given only for firm matches. The size field is filled for only some rows; it gives once, few, many or a size class.

d_call | clone_size | j_call | v_call | cdr3_aa | cdr3_nt
- | - | TRBJ1-5 | TRBV7-2 | CASSLASSSNQPQHF | TGTGCCAGCAGCTTAGCTTCATCCAGCAATCAGCCCCAGCATTTT
TRBD1 | - | TRBJ2-3 | TRBV27 | CASSLAQGMAQYF | TGTGCCAGCAGTTTAGCACAGGGGATGGCGCAGTATTTT
- | - | TRBJ2-7 | TRBV28 | CASSSPYEQYF | TGTGCCAGCAGCTCCCCTTACGAGCAGTACTTC
TRBD2 | - | TRBJ2-3 | TRBV5-6 | CASSPLAGWGTDTQYF | TGTGCCAGCAGCCCCTTAGCGGGATGGGGCACAGATACGCAGTATTTT
- | - | TRBJ1-5 | TRBV19 | CASSIVGLEPQHF | TGTGCCAGTAGTATTGTTGGGCTGGAGCCCCAGCATTTT
- | once | TRBJ1-5 | TRBV6-1 | CASSLNNLQPQHF | TGTGCCAGTTCCCTTAACAATCTTCAGCCCCAGCATTTT
- | - | TRBJ2-5 | TRBV7-9 | CASSNPNVETQYF | TGTGCCAGCAGTAACCCAAACGTTGAGACCCAGTACTTC
- | once | TRBJ1-5 | TRBV19 | CASSLPVRNQPQHF | TGTGCCAGTAGTCTCCCCGTCCGGAATCAGCCCCAGCATTTT
- | - | TRBJ2-2 | TRBV19 | CASSINRGAGELFF | TGTGCCAGTAGTATTAATCGGGGTGCCGGGGAGCTGTTTTTT
- | - | TRBJ1-5 | TRBV27 | CASGTIYQPQHF | TGTGCCAGCGGAACCATCTATCAGCCCCAGCATTTT
- | - | TRBJ2-1 | TRBV18 | CASSPWENEQFF | TGTGCCAGCTCACCATGGGAAAATGAGCAGTTCTTC
- | - | TRBJ2-1 | TRBV29-1 | CSTGPSAYNEQFF | TGCAGCACCGGGCCTAGCGCCTACAATGAGCAGTTCTTC
TRBD2 | - | TRBJ2-1 | TRBV10-3 | CAISGTSTYSYNEQFF | TGTGCCATCAGTGGGACTAGCACATACTCCTACAATGAGCAGTTCTTC
- | - | TRBJ2-7 | TRBV6-1 | CASRRQGGRDYEQYF | TGTGCCAGCAGGCGGCAGGGGGGACGGGACTACGAGCAGTACTTC
TRBD2 | - | TRBJ2-3 | TRBV7-2 | CASSFSGAGDTQYF | TGTGCCAGCAGCTTTAGCGGGGCGGGAGATACGCAGTATTTT
TRBD1 | - | TRBJ2-7 | TRBV29-1 | CSVATGTGVSYEQYF | TGCAGCGTTGCCACCGGGACAGGGGTCTCCTACGAGCAGTACTTC
- | - | TRBJ1-5 | TRBV19 | CASSPTSNQPQHF | TGTGCCAGTAGTCCCACTAGCAATCAGCCCCAGCATTTT
- | - | TRBJ2-2 | TRBV7-9 | CASSLGSGTGELFF | TGTGCCAGCAGCTTAGGATCGGGGACCGGGGAGCTGTTTTTT
TRBD2 | - | TRBJ2-2 | TRBV10-3 | CAISSRTSVFTGELFF | TGTGCCATCAGTAGCCGGACTAGCGTCTTCACCGGGGAGCTGTTTTTT
TRBD2 | - | TRBJ2-4 | TRBV28 | CASSETSGWAKNIQYF | TGTGCCAGCAGCGAGACTAGCGGGTGGGCCAAAAACATTCAGTACTTC
- | - | TRBJ2-5 | TRBV18 | CASLTGRQETQYF | TGTGCCAGCTTGACAGGAAGACAAGAGACCCAGTACTTC
TRBD2 | - | TRBJ2-3 | TRBV7-2 | CASGKGLAEGDTQYF | TGTGCCAGCGGAAAGGGGCTAGCGGAGGGGGATACGCAGTATTTT
- | - | TRBJ2-5 | TRBV7-2 | CASSSNLETQYF | TGTGCCAGCAGCTCCAACTTGGAGACCCAGTACTTC
- | once | TRBJ1-1 | TRBV7-2 | CASSFGPMNTEAFF | TGTGCCAGCAGCTTCGGACCTATGAACACTGAAGCTTTCTTT
TRBD2 | - | TRBJ2-7 | TRBV11-2 | CASSLILAGGLREQYF | TGTGCCAGCAGCTTAATTCTAGCGGGAGGCCTAAGGGAGCAGTACTTC
- | - | TRBJ2-5 | TRBV7-9 | CASSPGIGQGGETQYF | TGTGCCAGCAGCCCAGGAATAGGGCAGGGAGGAGAGACCCAGTACTTC
TRBD2 | - | TRBJ2-3 | TRBV7-9 | CASSPLMIGASGSPDTQYF | TGTGCCAGCAGCCCCCTTATGATCGGTGCTAGCGGGAGTCCAGATACGCAGTATTTT
- | - | TRBJ2-4 | TRBV19 | CASSPGTAKNIQYF | TGTGCCAGTAGTCCTGGGACAGCCAAAAACATTCAGTACTTC
TRBD1 | - | TRBJ2-5 | TRBV9 | CASSVGGTGEETQYF | TGTGCCAGCAGCGTAGGGGGGACAGGGGAAGAGACCCAGTACTTC
TRBD2 | - | TRBJ2-7 | TRBV7-2 | CASSLSRLAGVEQYF | TGTGCCAGCAGCTTAAGTCGACTAGCGGGAGTGGAGCAGTACTTC
- | - | TRBJ2-3 | TRBV5-5 | CASSLVAGTDTQYF | TGTGCCAGCAGCTTGGTGGCAGGGACAGATACGCAGTATTTT
TRBD1 | - | TRBJ1-4 | TRBV6-5 | CATHGTANEKLFF | TGTGCCACCCACGGGACAGCTAATGAAAAACTGTTTTTT
TRBD2 | - | TRBJ2-5 | TRBV2 | CASTGTTQETQYF | TGTGCCAGTACCGGGACTACTCAAGAGACCCAGTACTTC
- | - | TRBJ2-7 | TRBV5-6 | CASSLVRGRGYEQYF | TGTGCCAGCAGCTTGGTACGGGGTCGGGGTTACGAGCAGTACTTC
- | - | TRBJ2-1 | TRBV5-4 | CASSSAGLSYNEQFF | TGTGCCAGCAGCTCCGCGGGGCTATCCTACAATGAGCAGTTCTTC
- | - | TRBJ2-1 | TRBV9 | CASSVVGSGNEQFF | TGTGCCAGCAGCGTAGTCGGGAGTGGCAATGAGCAGTTCTTC
TRBD2 | - | TRBJ2-1 | TRBV6-6 | CASSYASGINNEQFF | TGTGCCAGCAGTTACGCTAGCGGGATCAACAATGAGCAGTTCTTC
TRBD1 | - | TRBJ2-5 | TRBV20-1 | CSADTGDGTYF | TGCAGTGCGGATACAGGGGACGGGACGTACTTC
TRBD2 | once | TRBJ2-3 | TRBV7-3 | CASSPAGGPIDTQYF | TGTGCCAGCAGCCCAGCGGGAGGGCCTATAGATACGCAGTATTTT
- | - | TRBJ2-7 | TRBV6-5 | CASSRLDSGYEQYF | TGTGCCAGCAGCCGCCTTGACAGTGGGTACGAGCAGTACTTC
- | - | TRBJ1-5 | TRBV7-9 | CASSPGHYPPSNQPQHF | TGTGCCAGCAGCCCGGGACATTACCCGCCGAGCAATCAGCCCCAGCATTTT
- | - | TRBJ2-7 | TRBV5-1 | CASSPGRSSYEQYF | TGCGCCAGCAGTCCAGGGCGGAGCTCCTACGAGCAGTACTTC
- | - | TRBJ2-7 | TRBV5-1 | CASRSSGSYEQYF | TGCGCCAGCAGATCGAGCGGGTCCTACGAGCAGTACTTC
- | - | TRBJ2-5 | TRBV18 | CASSGNRESETQYF | TGTGCCAGCTCAGGAAACAGGGAAAGTGAGACCCAGTACTTC
- | - | TRBJ1-1 | TRBV5-1 | CASSLTPGTPNTEAFF | TGCGCCAGCAGCTTGACCCCCGGGACACCGAACACTGAAGCTTTCTTT
- | - | TRBJ2-4 | TRBV30 | CAWSDGSYIQYF | TGTGCCTGGAGTGACGGGAGCTACATTCAGTACTTC
TRBD1 | - | TRBJ1-3 | TRBV6-6 | CASGDRSLSGNTIYF | TGTGCCAGCGGGGACAGAAGTCTCTCTGGAAACACCATATATTTT
- | - | TRBJ1-5 | TRBV28 | CASSFSQTNQPQHF | TGTGCCAGCAGTTTTTCCCAGACCAATCAGCCCCAGCATTTT
- | - | TRBJ1-1 | TRBV5-1 | CASSLAAGTAEAFF | TGCGCCAGCAGCTTGGCCGCGGGTACCGCTGAAGCTTTCTTT
- | - | TRBJ1-4 | TRBV5-1 | CASSLLQPNEKLFF | TGCGCCAGCAGCTTGTTACAGCCAAATGAAAAACTGTTTTTT